This T cell receptor beta chain was profiled in a study of T cell responses to AZD1222 COVID-19 vaccine. Regarding the study as a whole: Scientists sampled the repertoires only once the peak T cell response had passed. Nearly half of spike-specific TCRs reportedly target unmutated variant regions. A rise in Spike-specific TCR breadth and depth followed two AZD1222 doses.

With regard to this clone: Antigen: not known.

CDR3 length: 17 amino acids. Assay used: immunoSEQ multiplex PCR; TCRdb lists only in-frame clones, some missing. The table lists under 130,000 clones, about 93% of them singletons, with 2.2% in the top ten. V usage is TRBV21-1 and J usage is TRBJ1-5; no DNA check was done on the table's D call, TRBD1. TRBV21-1 is shown as a pseudogene. This material consisted of peripheral blood, taken on day 0 of AZD1222 vaccination. This TCR was recovered from an adult in good health. CDR3 loop: CASSKYPTGYSNQPQHF. CDR3 in DNA: TGTGCCAGCAGCAAATACCCTACAGGTTATAGCAATCAGCCCCAGCATTTT.